The clone carrying this T cell receptor beta chain was seen ten or more times. The antigen remains unidentified. The data were taken from a study of T-cell memory formation after mild COVID-19. Study summary: TCR clusters largely stayed donor specific.

A single record per CDR3 protein comes from TCRdb applying MiXCR to the 5' RACE reads. The sample consists of over 50,000 distinct CDR3 sequences, over 9% of them appearing once. Findings and caveats of the study: Pre-infection memory showed some responding clones, and this suggested that cross-reactive memory joined. CD4+ clones that contracted lay mainly in CM and EM; CD8+ ones lay in EMRA.

V trimming: 7 bases; J trimming: 7 bases; junction bases outside the gene matches: 10. The CDR3 covers 16 residues. Germline V CDR1 and CDR2: MNHNS, SASEGT. The chain employs TRBV6-1 and TRBJ2-7, with 16 positions matching TRBD2. The sequenced sample was PBMCs or a T cell subset sorted from them (not recorded which). This receptor was obtained from an adult woman who had mild COVID-19 (a few samples of this study predate the infection). Cell type and time point are not known. The CDR3 sequence: CASIKGLAGGPREQYF. The DNA of the CDR3 is TGTGCCAGCATAAAGGGACTAGCGGGGGGGCCTCGAGAGCAGTACTTC.